This TCR beta chain was identified during a study of shared clonotypes between healthy human individuals. Broader study findings: Sampling covered nothing but blood. Tissue TCR repertoires likely differ from those found in blood. At large depth, rarefaction still showed sorted-subset sequencing to be incomplete.

A deep-level run was used for the assay. It was across several immunoSEQ plates that each subset's genomic DNA was evenly split. The protocol was immunoSEQ multiplex PCR, while the TCRdb copy is restricted to in-frame clones and leaves out a portion. Among about 2.3 million clones listed, more than 85% were seen once. Worth noting for this clone: The antigen remains unidentified.

This CDR3 is 14 amino acids long. Trimming left V 0 bases short and J 4 bases short, with 7 bases between. CDR1 LGHNA and CDR2 YNFKEQ come from the germline V gene. The sequencing sample was made of naive CD4+ T cells from PBMCs. Subset defined: CD45RA+ positively selected. The rearrangement joins TRBV4-2 to TRBJ2-1; the D is unclear. This sequence was found in a young man in good health. Some clones in this sample may be carry-over from other donors' samples. The CDR3 spells CASSQDRPYNEQFF. CDR3 bases: TGTGCCAGCAGCCAAGATCGGCCTTACAATGAGCAGTTCTTC.